What follows describes a single T cell receptor beta chain. TCRdb keeps only in-frame clones here, not all; method: immunoSEQ multiplex PCR. Found here are around 160,000 clones, about 93% of them singletons; the top ten hold approximately 0.6%. This entry comes from a study of T cell responses to AZD1222 COVID-19 vaccine. There are 14 residues in the CDR3. V shed 9 bases and J shed 8 bases, with 20 bases lying between them. CDR1 is SGHRS and CDR2 is YFSETQ in the germline V gene. Sequences were derived from peripheral blood, sampled on day 0 of AZD1222 vaccination. V and J are TRBV5-1 and TRBJ1-4, with D possibly TRBD1 on 6 matching bases. The receptor was isolated from an adult in good health. Here the CDR3 DNA reads TGCGCCACCTCCGTACAGGGAAGAGGGGAAAAACTGTTTTTT. This translates into CATSVQGRGEKLFF.